These T cell receptor beta chains were read from a single sample in a study of blood T cell repertoires in COVID-19. Assay used: immunoSEQ multiplex PCR; TCRdb lists only in-frame clones, some missing. The sample shows 300,000 to 450,000 clones, more than 75% of them seen only once. What was sequenced was peripheral blood. These receptors were taken from a woman between 25 and 40 years old with COVID-19, enrolled during active disease. The CDR3 runs from the conserved cysteine through the conserved F or W. Each record gives: J gene, V gene, D gene, CDR3 length, clone size, CDR3 protein, CDR3 DNA. A D gene is named only where the DNA matches it firmly. Clone size is given for some rows only: seen once, a few or many times, or a class if the clone is expanded.

TRBJ2-5,TRBV28,TRBD1,14,.,CASSGQGYQETQYF,TGTGCCAGCAGTGGACAGGGCTACCAAGAGACCCAGTACTTC
TRBJ2-4,TRBV18,TRBD1,22,.,CASSRGYSSTGGGFLAKNIQYF,TGTGCCAGCTCACGGGGTTACTCTTCAACAGGGGGCGGTTTTCTAGCCAAAAACATTCAGTACTTC
TRBJ1-1,TRBV6-6,.,13,few,CASSYRGNTEAFF,TGTGCCAGCAGTTACAGGGGGAACACTGAAGCTTTCTTT
TRBJ2-2,TRBV10-3,TRBD2,14,.,CAIKAGDYTGELFF,TGTGCCATAAAAGCGGGAGACTACACCGGGGAGCTGTTTTTT
TRBJ1-1,TRBV4-1,.,15,.,CASSQETALISEAFF,TGCGCCAGCAGCCAAGAGACAGCGCTGATATCTGAAGCTTTCTTT
TRBJ2-2,TRBV4-3,TRBD1,15,.,CASSQATGGFGELFF,TGCGCCAGCAGCCAAGCTACAGGGGGCTTCGGGGAGCTGTTTTTT
TRBJ2-7,TRBV3-1/TRBV3-2,TRBD2,15,once,CASRGGRGRDYEQYF,TGTGCCAGCAGGGGGGGCCGCGGGAGGGATTACGAGCAGTACTTC
TRBJ2-1,TRBV7-9,.,16,.,CASSLVVASVDNEQFF,TGTGCCAGCAGCTTAGTTGTGGCTAGCGTCGACAATGAGCAGTTCTTC
TRBJ2-3,TRBV9,TRBD2,16,.,CASSVGAGLATDTQYF,TGTGCCAGCAGCGTAGGGGCGGGACTAGCCACAGATACGCAGTATTTT
TRBJ2-1,TRBV3-1/TRBV3-2,TRBD2,18,few,CASSQNLLGGSSYNEQFF,TGTGCCAGCAGCCAAAACCTCCTAGGCGGGAGCTCCTACAATGAGCAGTTCTTC
TRBJ2-5,TRBV5-4,TRBD1,15,.,CASSPDRGRLETQYF,TGTGCCAGCAGCCCGGACAGGGGGCGTCTGGAGACCCAGTACTTC
TRBJ1-6,TRBV13,.,15,.,CASSPKGRRGSPLHF,TGTGCCAGCAGCCCTAAAGGGCGGCGGGGTTCACCCCTCCACTTT
TRBJ2-3,TRBV2,.,14,few,CASSDSLLLDTQYF,TGTGCCAGCAGTGATTCTCTCCTCTTAGATACGCAGTATTTT
TRBJ1-1,TRBV19,.,14,.,CASSRFAGNTEAFF,TGTGCCAGTAGTAGGTTCGCGGGGAACACTGAAGCTTTCTTT
TRBJ1-1,TRBV5-4,.,17,.,CASSTRGQSAANTEAFF,TGTGCCAGCAGCACTCGAGGACAGTCCGCCGCGAACACTGAAGCTTTCTTT
TRBJ2-2,TRBV28,TRBD2,16,.,CASSPRLARITGELFF,TGTGCCAGCAGTCCCAGACTAGCGAGAATAACCGGGGAGCTGTTTTTT
TRBJ2-7,TRBV6-6,.,12,.,CASTNREGEQYF,TGTGCCAGCACCAACAGGGAAGGCGAGCAGTACTTC
TRBJ1-3,TRBV5-6,TRBD1,14,.,CASSIQGSGNTIYF,TGTGCCAGCAGCATACAGGGGTCTGGAAACACCATATATTTT
TRBJ1-2,TRBV30,.,15,few,CAWSVLGAQGHGYTF,TGTGCCTGGAGTGTTTTGGGGGCCCAGGGACACGGCTACACCTTC
TRBJ1-2,TRBV12-3/TRBV12-4,TRBD1,13,.,CATVMGQNYGYTF,TGTGCCACCGTAATGGGACAGAACTATGGCTACACCTTC
TRBJ2-7,TRBV18,TRBD2,16,.,CASSPRTSGRDYEQYF,TGTGCCAGCTCACCAAGGACTAGCGGGAGGGACTACGAGCAGTACTTC
TRBJ2-1,TRBV2,TRBD2,14,.,CASRGLAGVNEQFF,TGTGCCAGCAGAGGACTAGCGGGAGTTAATGAGCAGTTCTTC
TRBJ2-7,TRBV21-1,.,21,.,CASSKPNPGQGKGDDYSEQYF,TGTGCCAGCAGCAAACCGAATCCGGGACAGGGGAAGGGGGACGACTATAGCGAGCAGTACTTC
TRBJ2-5,TRBV3-1/TRBV3-2,TRBD2,15,.,CASSQASGTSETQYF,TGTGCCAGCAGCCAGGCTAGCGGGACCTCGGAGACCCAGTACTTC
TRBJ2-1,TRBV27,TRBD2,13,.,CASAGRDRNEQFF,TGTGCCAGCGCTGGGAGGGATAGGAATGAGCAGTTCTTC
TRBJ2-3,TRBV2,TRBD1,17,.,CASSAGFGTGVSDTQYF,TGTGCCAGCAGTGCAGGTTTCGGGACAGGGGTTTCGGATACGCAGTATTTT
TRBJ2-1,TRBV5-1,TRBD2,16,.,CASSLTAGLAGNEQFF,TGCGCCAGCAGCCTCACCGCGGGACTAGCGGGGAATGAGCAGTTCTTC
TRBJ2-5,TRBV7-7,.,13,.,CASSSRPGETQYF,TGTGCTAGCAGTTCTCGGCCGGGAGAGACCCAGTACTTC
TRBJ2-5,TRBV24-1,.,14,.,CATSDGGGRETQYF,TGTGCCACCAGTGACGGGGGAGGACGGGAGACCCAGTACTTC
TRBJ1-1,TRBV5-8,TRBD1,14,.,CASSFDRDDTEAFF,TGTGCCAGCAGCTTCGACAGGGATGACACTGAAGCTTTCTTT
TRBJ2-3,TRBV27,.,14,.,CASTGQQGTDTQYF,TGTGCCAGCACCGGGCAGCAGGGGACAGATACGCAGTATTTT
TRBJ2-2,TRBV5-4,TRBD2,13,.,CASSLDRSGKLFF,TGTGCCAGCAGCTTGGACCGCAGCGGGAAGCTGTTTTTT
TRBJ2-4,TRBV18,.,15,.,CASSPTVPPDGIQYF,TGTGCCAGCTCACCAACGGTCCCCCCCGATGGCATTCAGTACTTC
TRBJ1-4,TRBV19,.,16,few,CAAGGKGTATNEKLFF,TGTGCCGCAGGAGGAAAGGGCACAGCAACTAATGAAAAACTGTTTTTT
TRBJ2-2,TRBV7-3,TRBD2,18,.,CASSGTSGSGTNTGELFF,TGTGCCAGCAGCGGTACTAGCGGGAGTGGCACGAACACCGGGGAGCTGTTTTTT
TRBJ2-7,TRBV6-6,TRBD2,14,.,CASSYGIAGGEQYF,TGTGCCAGCAGTTACGGTATAGCGGGAGGCGAGCAGTACTTC
TRBJ2-1,TRBV10-2,TRBD2,12,.,CASASGRYEQFF,TGCGCCAGCGCTAGCGGGAGATATGAGCAGTTCTTC
TRBJ2-5,TRBV7-9,.,16,.,CASSLAGGFGQETQYF,TGTGCCAGCAGCCTCGCAGGCGGGTTTGGCCAAGAGACCCAGTACTTC
TRBJ2-6,TRBV2,TRBD1,16,.,CATSVGQLSGANVLTF,TGTGCCACCTCGGTGGGACAGCTCTCTGGGGCCAACGTCCTGACTTTC
TRBJ2-7,TRBV29-1,.,11,.,CSAQDNYEQYF,TGCAGCGCCCAGGACAACTACGAGCAGTACTTC
TRBJ2-5,TRBV20-1,.,11,.,CSAKPRETQYF,TGCAGTGCTAAACCCAGGGAGACCCAGTACTTC
TRBJ2-4,TRBV5-1,.,16,.,CASSLRGPGAKNIQYF,TGCGCCAGCAGCCTCAGGGGCCCTGGGGCCAAAAACATTCAGTACTTC
TRBJ2-5,TRBV27,.,14,.,CASSQTGYQETQYF,TGTGCCAGCAGTCAGACTGGGTACCAAGAGACCCAGTACTTC
TRBJ1-4,TRBV2,.,15,.,CASSEESVRDEKLFF,TGTGCCAGCAGTGAGGAGTCAGTCAGGGATGAAAAACTGTTTTTT
TRBJ1-3,TRBV7-3,.,15,.,CASSLSGISGNTIYF,TGTGCCAGCAGCTTAAGCGGGATCTCTGGAAACACCATATATTTT
TRBJ2-3,TRBV5-1,.,16,.,CASRSTGLISTDTQYF,TGCGCCAGCAGGTCGACAGGCCTTATCAGCACAGATACGCAGTATTTT